This record looks at one T cell receptor beta chain sequence and its context. V was cut by 4 bases and J by 7 bases, with 7 bases left in between. Germline assignment: CDR1 SGHTA and CDR2 FQGTGA. CDR3 length: 11 amino acids. The data were obtained in a study of blood T cell repertoires in COVID-19. Under the authors' procedure: Amplifying reference gene primers gave estimates of nucleated cell counts. Profiled with immunoSEQ multiplex PCR; TCRdb holds only in-frame clones, not every one. V and J calls and clone size are those listed in that table; D and trimming were worked out from the DNA. The sample contains about 190,000 clones, about 85% of which appear only once.

The chain has TRBV7-3 and TRBJ1-1; no reliable D call. This TCR was recovered from a man in his sixties with active or convalescent COVID-19. The sequenced sample was peripheral blood. CDR3 amino acids: CASSSGFEAFF. CDR3 DNA: TGTGCCAGCAGCTCGGGTTTTGAAGCTTTCTTT.